The following is a T cell receptor beta chain sequence with its context. Its antigen is undetermined. This entry comes from a study of graft-versus-host responses after intestinal transplantation. The V gene's germline CDR1 is SGHVS and CDR2 FQNEAQ. V gave up 2 bases and J gave up 0 bases, with 11 bases separating them. This CDR3 contains 17 residues. The data were produced by immunoSEQ multiplex PCR, yet TCRdb's version contains in-frame clones alone and is incomplete. The table shows tens of thousands of clones, with roughly 82% occurring only once. The receptor comes from a human donor who was the organ donor for an intestinal transplant. Sample: unstimulated CD8+ T cells sorted from spleen or lymph node cells, taken before transplant. The chain uses TRBV7-8 and TRBJ1-6, with D perhaps TRBD1 (6 bases). The CDR3: CASSLRGASSYNSPLHF. DNA of the CDR3: TGTGCCAGCAGCTTAAGGGGGGCGAGCTCCTATAATTCACCCCTCCACTTT.